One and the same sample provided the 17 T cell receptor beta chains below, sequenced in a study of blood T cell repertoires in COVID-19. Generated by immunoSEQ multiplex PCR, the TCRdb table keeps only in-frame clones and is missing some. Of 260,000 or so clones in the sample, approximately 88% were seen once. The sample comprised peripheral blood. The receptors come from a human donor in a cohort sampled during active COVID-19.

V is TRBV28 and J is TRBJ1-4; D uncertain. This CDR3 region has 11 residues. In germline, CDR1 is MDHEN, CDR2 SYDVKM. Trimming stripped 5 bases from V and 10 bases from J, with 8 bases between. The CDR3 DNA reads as TGTGCCAGCAGTACCCTCGGAAAACTGTTTTTT. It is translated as CASSTLGKLFF.

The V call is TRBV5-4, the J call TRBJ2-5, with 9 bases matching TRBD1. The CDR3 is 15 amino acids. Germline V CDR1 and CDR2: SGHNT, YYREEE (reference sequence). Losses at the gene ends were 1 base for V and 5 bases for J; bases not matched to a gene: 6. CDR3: CASSLPGTGSETQYF. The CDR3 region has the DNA TGTGCCAGCAGCTTGCCCGGGACAGGGTCCGAGACCCAGTACTTC. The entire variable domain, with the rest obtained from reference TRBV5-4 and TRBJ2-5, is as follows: ETGVTQSPTHLIKTRGQQVTLRCSSQSGHNTVSWYQQALGQGPQFIFQYYREEENGRGNFPPRFSGLQFPNYSSELNVNALELDDSALYLCASSLPGTGSETQYFGPGTRLLVL.

The CDR3 spells CASRGTGSHEQYF. The CDR3 region has the DNA TGTGCCAGCAGAGGGACAGGGTCCCACGAGCAGTACTTC. V usage is TRBV6-5 and J usage is TRBJ2-7; TRBD1 matches 9 bases. The CDR3 spans 13 residues. The germline CDR1 and CDR2 sequences are MNHEY and SVGAGI. Germline trimming cut 6 bases from V and 5 bases from J; bases unmatched to any gene: 5.

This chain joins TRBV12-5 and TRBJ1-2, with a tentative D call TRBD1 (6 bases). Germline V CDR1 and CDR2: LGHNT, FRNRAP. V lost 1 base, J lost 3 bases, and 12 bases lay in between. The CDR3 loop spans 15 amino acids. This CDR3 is CASGLEGGVDYGYTF. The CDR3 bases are TGTGCTAGTGGTTTGGAAGGGGGTGTGGACTATGGCTACACCTTC.

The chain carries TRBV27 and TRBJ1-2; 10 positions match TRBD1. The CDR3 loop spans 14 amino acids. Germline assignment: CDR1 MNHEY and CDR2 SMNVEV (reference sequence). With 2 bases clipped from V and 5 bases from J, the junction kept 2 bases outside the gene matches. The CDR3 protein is CASSLRGQGYGYTF. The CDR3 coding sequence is TGTGCCAGCAGTTTACGGGGACAGGGGTATGGCTACACCTTC.

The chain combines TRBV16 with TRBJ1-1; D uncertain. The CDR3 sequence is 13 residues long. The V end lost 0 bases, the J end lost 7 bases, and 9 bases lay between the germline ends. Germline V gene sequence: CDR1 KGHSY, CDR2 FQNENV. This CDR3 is CASSQSISSEAFF. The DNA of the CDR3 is TGTGCCAGCAGCCAATCGATCTCCAGTGAAGCTTTCTTT.

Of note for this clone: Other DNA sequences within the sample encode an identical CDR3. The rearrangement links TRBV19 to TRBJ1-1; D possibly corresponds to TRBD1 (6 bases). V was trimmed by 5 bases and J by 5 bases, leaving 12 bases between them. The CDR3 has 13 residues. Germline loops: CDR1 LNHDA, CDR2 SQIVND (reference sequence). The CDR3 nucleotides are TGTGCCAGTAGTGCCACCAGGGGTACTGAAGCTTTCTTT. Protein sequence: CASSATRGTEAFF.

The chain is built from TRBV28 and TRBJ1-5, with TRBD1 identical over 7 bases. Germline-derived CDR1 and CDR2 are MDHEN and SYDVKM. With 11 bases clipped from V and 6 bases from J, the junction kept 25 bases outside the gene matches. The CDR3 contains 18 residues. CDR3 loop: CAGQETGKGHIVTQPQHF. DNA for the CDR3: TGTGCCGGTCAAGAGACAGGGAAGGGTCACATAGTAACTCAGCCCCAGCATTTT.

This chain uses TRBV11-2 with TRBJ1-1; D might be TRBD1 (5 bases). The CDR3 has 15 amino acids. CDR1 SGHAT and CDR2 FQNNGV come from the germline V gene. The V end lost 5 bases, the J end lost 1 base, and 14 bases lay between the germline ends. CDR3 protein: CASSLTPGGNTEAFF. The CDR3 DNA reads TGTGCCAGCAGCCTCACCCCGGGGGGGAACACTGAAGCTTTCTTT.

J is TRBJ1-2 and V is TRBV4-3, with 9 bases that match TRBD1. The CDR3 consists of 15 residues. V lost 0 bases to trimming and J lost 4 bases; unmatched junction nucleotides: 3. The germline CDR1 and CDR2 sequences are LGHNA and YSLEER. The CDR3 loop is CASSQDGDRVYGYTF. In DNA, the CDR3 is TGCGCCAGCAGCCAAGATGGGGACAGGGTCTATGGCTACACCTTC.

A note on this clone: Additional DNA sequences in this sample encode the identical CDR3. The CDR3 region has the DNA TGTGCCAGCAGTTACTCGGGACAGGGGTATGGCTACACCTTC. It specifies CASSYSGQGYGYTF. V is TRBV6-5 and J is TRBJ1-2; 10 bases align to TRBD1. CDR3 size: 14 residues. Germline V lookup: CDR1 MNHEY, CDR2 SVGAGI. After removal of 0 bases from V and 5 bases from J, the junction contained 0 bases not matched to a gene.

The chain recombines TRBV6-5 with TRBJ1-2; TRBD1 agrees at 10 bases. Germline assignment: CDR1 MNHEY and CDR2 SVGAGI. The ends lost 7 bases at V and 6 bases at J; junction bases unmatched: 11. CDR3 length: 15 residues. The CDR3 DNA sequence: TGTGCCAGCATCACGACAGGGGGCGCAGGAGATGGCTACACCTTC. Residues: CASITTGGAGDGYTF.

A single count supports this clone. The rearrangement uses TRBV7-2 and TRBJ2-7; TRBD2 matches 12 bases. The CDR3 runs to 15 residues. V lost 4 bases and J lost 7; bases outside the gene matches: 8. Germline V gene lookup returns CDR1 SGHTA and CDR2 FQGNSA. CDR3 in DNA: TGTGCCAGCAGCTACCTAGCGGGAGGGCCGCAAGAGCAGTACTTC. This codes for CASSYLAGGPQEQYF.

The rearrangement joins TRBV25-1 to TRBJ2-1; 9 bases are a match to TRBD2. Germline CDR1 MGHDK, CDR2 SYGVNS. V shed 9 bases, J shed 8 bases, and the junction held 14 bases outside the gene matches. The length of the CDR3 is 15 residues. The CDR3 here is CASGREGPVTDEQFF. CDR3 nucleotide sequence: TGTGCCAGTGGGCGGGAGGGCCCAGTGACGGATGAGCAGTTCTTC.

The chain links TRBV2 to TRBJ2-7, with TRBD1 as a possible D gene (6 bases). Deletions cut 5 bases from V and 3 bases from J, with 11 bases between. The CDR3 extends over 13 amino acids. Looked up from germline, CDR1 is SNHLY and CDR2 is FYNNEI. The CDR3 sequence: CASSPQGGYEQYF. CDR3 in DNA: TGTGCCAGCAGTCCACAAGGGGGCTACGAGCAGTACTTC.

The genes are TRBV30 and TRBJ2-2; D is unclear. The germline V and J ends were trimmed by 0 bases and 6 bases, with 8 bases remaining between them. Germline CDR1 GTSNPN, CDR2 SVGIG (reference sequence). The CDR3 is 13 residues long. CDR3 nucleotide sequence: TGTGCCTGGAGTGTAATCCCCGCCGGGGAGCTGTTTTTT. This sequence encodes CAWSVIPAGELFF.

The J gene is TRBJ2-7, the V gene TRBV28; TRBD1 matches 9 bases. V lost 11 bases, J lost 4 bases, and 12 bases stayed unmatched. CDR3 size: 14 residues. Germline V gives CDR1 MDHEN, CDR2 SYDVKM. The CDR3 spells CAPNRGQGVYEQYF. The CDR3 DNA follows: TGTGCCCCGAATAGGGGACAGGGAGTGTACGAGCAGTACTTC.